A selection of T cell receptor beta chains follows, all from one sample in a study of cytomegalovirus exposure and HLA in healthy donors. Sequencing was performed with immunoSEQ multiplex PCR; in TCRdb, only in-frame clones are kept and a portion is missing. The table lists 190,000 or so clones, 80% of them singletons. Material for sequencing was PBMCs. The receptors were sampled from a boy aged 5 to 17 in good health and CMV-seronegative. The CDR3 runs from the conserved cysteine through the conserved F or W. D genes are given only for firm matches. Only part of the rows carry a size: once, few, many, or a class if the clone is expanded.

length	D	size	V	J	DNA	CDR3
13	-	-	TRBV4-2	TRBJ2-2	TGTGCCAGCAGCCCCCGGGAGCCCGGGGAGCTGTTTTTT	CASSPREPGELFF
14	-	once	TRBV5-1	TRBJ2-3	TGCGCCAGTGCTAGTGCGTTCCGGGCAGATACGCAGTATTTT	CASASAFRADTQYF
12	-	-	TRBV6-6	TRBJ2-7	TGTGCCAGCAGGACAGGCCTCTACGAGCAGTACTTC	CASRTGLYEQYF
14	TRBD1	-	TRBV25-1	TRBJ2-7	TGTGCCAGCAGTAAGACAGGGATGAACTACGAGCAGTACTTC	CASSKTGMNYEQYF
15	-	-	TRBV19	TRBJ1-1	TGTGCCAGTAGTGTGGGGGTTTGGGAGGGTACTGAAGCTTTCTTT	CASSVGVWEGTEAFF
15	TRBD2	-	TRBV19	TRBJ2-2	TGTGCCAGTAGTATATCCTCGGGGGGGCCGGGGGAGCTGTTTTTT	CASSISSGGPGELFF
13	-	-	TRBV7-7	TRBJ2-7	TGTGCTAGCAGCTTAAACCCCCGGGGCGAGCAGTACTTC	CASSLNPRGEQYF
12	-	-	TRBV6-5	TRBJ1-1	TGTGCCAGCCACAAAAGGAACACTGAAGCTTTCTTT	CASHKRNTEAFF
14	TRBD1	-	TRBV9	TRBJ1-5	TGTGCCAGCAGCCGACAGGGAATTAATCAGCCCCAGCATTTT	CASSRQGINQPQHF
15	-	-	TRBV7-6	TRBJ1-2	TGTGCCAGCAGCCGTGGGAGGGCTAATACTGATGGCTACACCTTC	CASSRGRANTDGYTF
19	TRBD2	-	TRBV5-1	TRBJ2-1	TGCGCCAGCAGCTTGGAGGCTAGCGGGGGGTACGGCCCTTACAATGAGCAGTTCTTC	CASSLEASGGYGPYNEQFF
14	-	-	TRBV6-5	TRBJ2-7	TGTGCCAGCAGTCCCCTTCCGGGAAGCGTCGAGCAGTACTTC	CASSPLPGSVEQYF
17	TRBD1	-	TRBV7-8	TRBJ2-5	TGTGCCAGCAGCTTAGTACAGGGGAATCGGGGCCAAGAGACCCAGTACTTC	CASSLVQGNRGQETQYF
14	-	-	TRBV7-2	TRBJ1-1	TGTGCCAGCAGCTTATACAGCTTGAACACTGAAGCTTTCTTT	CASSLYSLNTEAFF
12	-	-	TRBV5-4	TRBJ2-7	TGTGCCAGCAGCTTGACGGGGGACGAGCAGTACTTC	CASSLTGDEQYF
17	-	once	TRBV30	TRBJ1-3	TGTGCCTGGTACGGACCGGGACATCCCTCCTCTGGAAACACCATATATTTT	CAWYGPGHPSSGNTIYF
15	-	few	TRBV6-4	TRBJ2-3	TGTGCCAGCAGTGTTGAGGCTGCTAGCACAGATACGCAGTATTTT	CASSVEAASTDTQYF
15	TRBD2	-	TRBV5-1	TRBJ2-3	TGCGCCAGCAGCTTGGGGGCGGGAGTTGCAGATACGCAGTATTTT	CASSLGAGVADTQYF
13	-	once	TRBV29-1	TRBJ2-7	TGCAGCGTTCAGGCGACAGATACCTACGAGCAGTACTTC	CSVQATDTYEQYF
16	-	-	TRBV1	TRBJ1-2	TGCACCAGCAGCCACGATCCGGGACAGAGGGACTATGGCTACACCTTC	CTSSHDPGQRDYGYTF
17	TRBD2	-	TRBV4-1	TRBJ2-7	TGCGCCAGCACCCAAGCCGAGGGACTAGCGGTTACCTACGAGCAGTACTTC	CASTQAEGLAVTYEQYF
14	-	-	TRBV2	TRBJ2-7	TGTGCCAGCAGCCCCAGGGCTACATCCTACGAGCAGTACTTC	CASSPRATSYEQYF
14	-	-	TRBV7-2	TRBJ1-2	TGTGCCAGCAGCTTAGACGCAGGGTCCTATGGCTACACCTTC	CASSLDAGSYGYTF
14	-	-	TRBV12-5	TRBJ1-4	TGTGCTAGTTCTTGGGGGGGGCCAGATGAAAAACTGTTTTTT	CASSWGGPDEKLFF
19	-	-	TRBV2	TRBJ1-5	TGTGCCAGCAGTACCACCACAGACGGGGACATTTCTAGCAATCAGCCCCAGCATTTT	CASSTTTDGDISSNQPQHF
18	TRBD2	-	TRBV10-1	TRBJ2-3	TGCGCCAGCAGCAATGGACTAGCGGGGGGGCGCAACACAGATACGCAGTATTTT	CASSNGLAGGRNTDTQYF
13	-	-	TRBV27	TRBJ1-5	TGTGCCAGCAGTCCAGGTAGCAATCAGCCCCAGCATTTT	CASSPGSNQPQHF
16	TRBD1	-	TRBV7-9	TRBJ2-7	TGTGCCAGCAGCAAAGGGACAGGAAGTTATGAGGCCGAGCAGTACTTC	CASSKGTGSYEAEQYF
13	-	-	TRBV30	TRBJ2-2	TGTGCCTGGAGTTCTGGGCCAAACGGGGAGCTGTTTTTT	CAWSSGPNGELFF
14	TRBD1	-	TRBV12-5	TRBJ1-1	TGTGCTAGTGGTTTGGTACGGACAGGGGCTGAAGCTTTCTTT	CASGLVRTGAEAFF
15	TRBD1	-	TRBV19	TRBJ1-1	TGTGCCAGTAGTCCAGGACAGGGATTGGCCACTGAAGCTTTCTTT	CASSPGQGLATEAFF
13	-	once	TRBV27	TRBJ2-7	TGTGCCAGCAGTTTAGGCGGGTCCTACGAGCAGTACTTC	CASSLGGSYEQYF
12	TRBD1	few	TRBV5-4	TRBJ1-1	TGTGCCACGGGACAGGGGGCAACTGAAGCTTTCTTT	CATGQGATEAFF
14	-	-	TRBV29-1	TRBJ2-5	TGCAGCGTTGCGCCCACAGGGTTCCAAGAGACCCAGTACTTC	CSVAPTGFQETQYF
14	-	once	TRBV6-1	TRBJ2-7	TGTGCCAGCAGTGAATGGGGGGTTGGCTACGAGCAGTACTTC	CASSEWGVGYEQYF
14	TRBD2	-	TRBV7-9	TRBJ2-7	TGTGCCAGCAGGCCGGCGGCGGGGGCCTACGAGCAGTACTTC	CASRPAAGAYEQYF
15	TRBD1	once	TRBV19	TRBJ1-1	TGTGCCAGTAGTATGGGCGGACAGGGTCTGGGTGAAGCTTTCTTT	CASSMGGQGLGEAFF
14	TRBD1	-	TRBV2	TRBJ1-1	TGTGCCAGCAAATTACGGGACAGTGGCACTGAAGCTTTCTTT	CASKLRDSGTEAFF
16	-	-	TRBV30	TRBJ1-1	TGTGCCTGGAGTAAGTGGGAGTGGAGGTCGGACACTGAAGCTTTCTTT	CAWSKWEWRSDTEAFF
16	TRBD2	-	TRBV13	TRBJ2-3	TGTGCCAGCAGCGGAAGGGCGGGGGGGACGACAGATACGCAGTATTTT	CASSGRAGGTTDTQYF
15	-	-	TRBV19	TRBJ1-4	TGTGCCAGTAGTATCGCTAGGGGCGCTAATGAAAAACTGTTTTTT	CASSIARGANEKLFF
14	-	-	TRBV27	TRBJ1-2	TGTGCCAGCAGTAGCATGATACCCGGTTATGGCTACACCTTC	CASSSMIPGYGYTF
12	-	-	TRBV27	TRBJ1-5	TGTGCCAGCAGTCCGGGGAATCAGCCCCAGCATTTT	CASSPGNQPQHF
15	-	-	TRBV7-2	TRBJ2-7	TGTGCCAGCAGCTTAAACCCAGGGGACCCCTACGAGCAGTACTTC	CASSLNPGDPYEQYF
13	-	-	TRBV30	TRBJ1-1	TGTGCCTGGAGTGTCTCTCGAGGCCACTCGGCTTTCTTT	CAWSVSRGHSAFF
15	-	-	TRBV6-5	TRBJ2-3	TGTGCCAGCAGTTACAGTCCAGGTAGCACAGATACGCAGTATTTT	CASSYSPGSTDTQYF
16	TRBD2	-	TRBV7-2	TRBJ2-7	TGTGCCAGCAGCTTAACGCCTAGCGGGCTCTCCTACGAGCAGTACTTC	CASSLTPSGLSYEQYF
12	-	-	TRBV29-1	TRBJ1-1	TGCAGCGGAGCAACGGTGAACACTGAAGCTTTCTTT	CSGATVNTEAFF
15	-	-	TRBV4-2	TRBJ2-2	TGTGCCAGCAGCCGAAGAACGGGGAACACCGGGGAGCTGTTTTTT	CASSRRTGNTGELFF
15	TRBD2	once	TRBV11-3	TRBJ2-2	TGTGCCAGCAGCTTAGGCGGGAGAAACACCGGGGAGCTGTTTTTT	CASSLGGRNTGELFF
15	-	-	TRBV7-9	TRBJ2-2	TGTGCCAGCAGCCTAGGTCAGGTAAACACCGGGGAGCTGTTTTTT	CASSLGQVNTGELFF
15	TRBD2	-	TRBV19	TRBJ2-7	TGTGCCAGTAGCCTCGGGGGGGGATTAAAAAACGAGCAGTACTTC	CASSLGGGLKNEQYF
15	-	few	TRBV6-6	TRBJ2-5	TGTGCCAGCAGTTACGCCCCGGGTCCGGGAGAGACCCAGTACTTC	CASSYAPGPGETQYF
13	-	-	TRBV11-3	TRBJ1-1	TGTGCCAGCAGCTTAGAATTTGGGGGGGAAGCTTTCTTT	CASSLEFGGEAFF